This TCR beta chain derives from a study of T cell repertoires in cytomegalovirus infection. Across the whole study: Selection of CMV epitopes for the study included recently identified HLA-C-restricted and well-studied HLA-B-restricted ones. CMV infection and matching HLA type were both indicated by public TCR beta signatures.

The CDR3 spans 15 residues. In germline, CDR1 is SGHVS, CDR2 FQNEAQ. Trimming stripped 2 bases from V and 5 bases from J, with 15 bases between. The study's findings and limits: The ex vivo response showed dominance by HLA-C-restricted CMV-specific TCR beta clonotypes. The cumulative frequency of public TCR beta families distinguished individuals who carried CMV together with the relevant HLA.

Via MiXCR, TCRdb re-called the reads, giving one row per CDR3 protein. The sample records about 340,000 distinct CDR3 sequences, almost 30% being singletons. In this sample, this clonotype turned up many times. Its antigen is as yet unknown. V gene TRBV7-8 combines with J gene TRBJ1-2; no clear D. The clonotype originates from a human donor in good health (CMV status not recorded). Some clones in this sample may be carry-over from other donors' samples. The sample in question was cultured PBMCs, obtained from culture after CMV antigen stimulation. This CDR3 is CASSLTEGGDYGYTF. The CDR3 nucleotides are TGTGCCAGCAGCTTAACTGAGGGCGGTGATTATGGCTACACCTTC.